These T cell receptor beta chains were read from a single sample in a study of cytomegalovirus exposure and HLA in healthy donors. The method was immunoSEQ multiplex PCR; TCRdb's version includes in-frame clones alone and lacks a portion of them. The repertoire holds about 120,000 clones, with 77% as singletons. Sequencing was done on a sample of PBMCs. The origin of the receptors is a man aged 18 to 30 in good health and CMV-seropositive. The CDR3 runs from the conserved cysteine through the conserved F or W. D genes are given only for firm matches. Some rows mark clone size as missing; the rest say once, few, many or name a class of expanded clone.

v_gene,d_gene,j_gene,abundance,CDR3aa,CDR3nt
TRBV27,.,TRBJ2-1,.,CASSAPGESSYNEQFF,TGTGCCAGCAGTGCCCCGGGTGAAAGCTCCTACAATGAGCAGTTCTTC
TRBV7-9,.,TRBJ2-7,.,CASSPRDITPYEQYF,TGTGCCAGCAGCCCCCGGGACATCACACCCTACGAGCAGTACTTC
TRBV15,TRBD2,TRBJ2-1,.,CATSRETSGTTGSYNEQFF,TGTGCCACCAGCAGAGAGACTAGCGGGACTACGGGCTCCTACAATGAGCAGTTCTTC
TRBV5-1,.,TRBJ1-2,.,CASSLTGTNGYTF,TGCGCCAGCAGCTTGACAGGAACAAATGGCTACACCTTC
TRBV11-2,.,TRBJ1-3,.,CAVGGGGGNTIYF,TGTGCGGTCGGTGGGGGAGGTGGAAACACCATATATTTT
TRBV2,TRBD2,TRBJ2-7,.,CASTPDVAGGPTEQYF,TGTGCCAGCACCCCCGACGTAGCGGGAGGGCCCACCGAGCAGTACTTC
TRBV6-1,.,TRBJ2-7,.,CASSESGGDSSYEQYF,TGTGCCAGCAGTGAATCCGGGGGAGATAGCTCCTACGAGCAGTACTTC
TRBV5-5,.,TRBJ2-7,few,CASSLGVDGPYEQYF,TGTGCCAGCAGCTTAGGGGTGGACGGGCCCTACGAGCAGTACTTC
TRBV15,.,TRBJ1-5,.,CATSNRVDQPQHF,TGTGCCACCAGCAACAGGGTTGATCAGCCCCAGCATTTT
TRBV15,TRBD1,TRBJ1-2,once,CATSRGLRGRDYGYTF,TGTGCCACCAGCAGAGGGCTCAGGGGGCGCGACTATGGCTACACCTTC
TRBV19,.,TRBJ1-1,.,CASSLGATEAFF,TGTGCCAGTTCCCTTGGGGCCACTGAAGCTTTCTTT
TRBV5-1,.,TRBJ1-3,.,CASSFTGMSSGNTIYF,TGCGCCAGCAGCTTCACAGGAATGAGCTCTGGAAACACCATATATTTT
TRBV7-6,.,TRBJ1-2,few,CASSLIGADSADYGYTF,TGTGCCAGCAGCTTAATCGGCGCGGACAGTGCGGACTATGGCTACACCTTC
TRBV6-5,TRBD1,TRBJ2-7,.,CASSFQGQGAYEQYF,TGTGCCAGCAGTTTTCAGGGACAGGGGGCTTACGAGCAGTACTTC
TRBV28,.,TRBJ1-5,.,CASTGASPVNQPQHF,TGTGCCAGCACAGGGGCCTCGCCGGTCAATCAGCCCCAGCATTTT
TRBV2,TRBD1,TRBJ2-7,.,CASSWTGRYEQYF,TGTGCCAGCAGCTGGACAGGGAGGTACGAGCAGTACTTC
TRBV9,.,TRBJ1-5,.,CASSPSGGYGQPQHF,TGTGCCAGCAGCCCTAGTGGCGGGTACGGTCAGCCCCAGCATTTT
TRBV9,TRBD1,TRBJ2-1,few,CASSVGTAYNEQFF,TGTGCCAGCAGCGTTGGGACAGCCTACAATGAGCAGTTCTTC
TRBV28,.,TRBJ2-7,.,CASSPATGTYEQYF,TGTGCCAGCAGTCCCGCGACAGGCACCTACGAGCAGTACTTC
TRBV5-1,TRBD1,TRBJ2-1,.,CASRQGLNEQFF,TGCGCCAGCAGACAGGGGTTAAATGAGCAGTTCTTC
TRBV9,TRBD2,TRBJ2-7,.,CASSVGPGLAGKMDEQYF,TGTGCCAGCAGCGTAGGCCCAGGACTAGCGGGAAAGATGGACGAGCAGTACTTC
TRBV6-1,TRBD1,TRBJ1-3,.,CASSLQGLGNTIYF,TGTGCCAGCAGTTTACAGGGGTTAGGAAACACCATATATTTT